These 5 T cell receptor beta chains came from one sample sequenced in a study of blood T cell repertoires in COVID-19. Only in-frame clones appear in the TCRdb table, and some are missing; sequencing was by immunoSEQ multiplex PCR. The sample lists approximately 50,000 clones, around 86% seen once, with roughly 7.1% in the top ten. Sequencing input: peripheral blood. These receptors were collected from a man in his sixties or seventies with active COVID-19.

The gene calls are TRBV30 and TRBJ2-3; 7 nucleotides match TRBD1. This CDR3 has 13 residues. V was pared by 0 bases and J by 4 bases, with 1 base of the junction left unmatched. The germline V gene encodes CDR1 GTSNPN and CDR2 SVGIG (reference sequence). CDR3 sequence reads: CAWSVTGADTQYF. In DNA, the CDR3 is TGTGCCTGGAGTGTTACAGGGGCAGATACGCAGTATTTT.

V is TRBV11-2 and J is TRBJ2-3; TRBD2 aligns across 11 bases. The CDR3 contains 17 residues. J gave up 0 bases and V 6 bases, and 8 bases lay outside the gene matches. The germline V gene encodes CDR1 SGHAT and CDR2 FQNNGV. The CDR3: CASRQGTSGPSTDTQYF. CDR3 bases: TGTGCCAGCAGACAAGGGACTAGCGGACCAAGCACAGATACGCAGTATTTT.

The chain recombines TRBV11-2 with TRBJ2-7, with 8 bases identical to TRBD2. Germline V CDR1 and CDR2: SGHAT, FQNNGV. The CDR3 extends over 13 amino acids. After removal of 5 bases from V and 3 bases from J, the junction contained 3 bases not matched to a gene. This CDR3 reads CASSESGGYEQYF. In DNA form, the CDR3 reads TGTGCCAGCAGCGAAAGCGGGGGCTACGAGCAGTACTTC.

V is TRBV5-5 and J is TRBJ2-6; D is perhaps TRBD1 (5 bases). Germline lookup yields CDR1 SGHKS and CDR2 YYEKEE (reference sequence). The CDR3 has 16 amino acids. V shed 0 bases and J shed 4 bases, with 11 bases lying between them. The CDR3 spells CASSLVLRTGANVLTF. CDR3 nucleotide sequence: TGTGCCAGCAGCTTGGTTCTCCGGACAGGGGCCAACGTCCTGACTTTC. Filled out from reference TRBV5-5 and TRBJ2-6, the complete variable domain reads DAGVTQSPTHLIKTRGQQVTLRCSPISGHKSVSWYQQVLGQGPQFIFQYYEKEERGRGNFPDRFSARQFPNYSSELNVNALLLGDSALYLCASSLVLRTGANVLTFGAGSRLTVL.

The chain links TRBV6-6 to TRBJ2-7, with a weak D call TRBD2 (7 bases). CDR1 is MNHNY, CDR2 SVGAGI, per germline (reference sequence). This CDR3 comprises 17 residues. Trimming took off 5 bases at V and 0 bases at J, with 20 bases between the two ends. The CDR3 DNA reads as TGTGCCAGCAGTCCGCGGGGGCCCTACATTATCTCCTACGAGCAGTACTTC. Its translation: CASSPRGPYIISYEQYF.